This T cell receptor beta chain is from a study of blood T cell repertoires in COVID-19. About the research overall: Acute and convalescent COVID-19 specimens originated in the United States, Italy and Spain. PBMCs, B-cell-depleted T cells, or T cells were the source of the cDNA or gDNA that made up the material.

Per the original data handling: It was from reference gene primer amplification that nucleated cell counts were estimated. Assay used: immunoSEQ multiplex PCR; TCRdb lists only in-frame clones, some missing. D and trimming come from the DNA, and the V and J calls and clone size come from that table. This table has around 200,000 clones, about 86% appearing once. Sequenced: peripheral blood. The receptor was derived from a man between 60 and 75 years old who had recovered from COVID-19.

CDR3 nucleotides: TGTGCCAGCAGCGCCCACCAAGGACAGGGCGTCTCTGGAAACACCATATATTTT. Protein: CASSAHQGQGVSGNTIYF. The chain employs TRBV9 and TRBJ1-3; 8 bases line up with TRBD1. CDR1 and CDR2 from the germline V gene are SGDLS and YYNGEE. V dropped 3 bases and J dropped 0; count of bases not matched to a gene: 11. The length of the CDR3 is 18 residues.